The 15 T cell receptor beta chains reported below all come from one sample, sequenced in a study of cytomegalovirus exposure and HLA in healthy donors. PCR was performed using 60 Vbeta and 13 Jbeta primers. Method: immunoSEQ multiplex PCR; TCRdb's copy keeps in-frame clones and lacks some. The table has under 150,000 clones, 75% to 90% seen once. Material: PBMCs. These receptor sequences come from a woman aged 40 to 50 in good health and CMV-seropositive.

This rearrangement joins TRBV19 to TRBJ1-2, with a possible D match to TRBD1 (6 bases). This CDR3 has 13 amino acids. Trimming pared 3 bases from V and 8 bases from J, leaving 13 bases between. CDR1 and CDR2 (germline): LNHDA, SQIVND (reference sequence). CDR3 DNA: TGTGCCAGTAGTATTCGAACAGGGCAAGGCTACACCTTC. Amino acid sequence: CASSIRTGQGYTF.

This chain connects TRBV28 to TRBJ1-5; the D is unclear. Trimming removed 6 bases from V and 5 bases from J, with 17 bases in between. CDR1 is MDHEN and CDR2 is SYDVKM in the germline V gene. The CDR3 consists of 15 residues. The CDR3 DNA reads as TGTGCCAGCAGCCCCCTGTTGGGCACCTATCAGCCCCAGCATTTT. Its protein product is CASSPLLGTYQPQHF. The variable domain in full, with the rest retrieved from reference TRBV28 and TRBJ1-5, is DVKVTQSSRYLVKRTGEKVFLECVQDMDHENMFWYRQDPGLGLRLIYFSYDVKMKEKGDIPEGYSVSREKKERFSLILESASTNQTSMYLCASSPLLGTYQPQHFGDGTRLSIL.

The genes are TRBV4-2 and TRBJ2-1, with 7 bases matching TRBD2. CDR1 is LGHNA and CDR2 is YNFKEQ in the germline V gene. The CDR3 covers 16 residues. Germline trimming cut 0 bases from V and 4 bases from J; bases unmatched to any gene: 6. The CDR3 region is CASSQDPSGKYNEQFF. In DNA form, the CDR3 reads TGTGCCAGCAGCCAAGATCCTAGCGGCAAGTACAATGAGCAGTTCTTC.

The J gene is TRBJ2-3, the V gene TRBV9, with 7 bases matching TRBD1. V was clipped by 0 bases and J by 10 bases; unmatched bases: 5. The CDR3 has 13 residues. CDR1 is SGDLS and CDR2 is YYNGEE in the germline V gene. CDR3 sequence: CASSVEGAGPQYF. The CDR3 coding sequence is TGTGCCAGCAGCGTAGAGGGGGCAGGGCCGCAGTATTTT.

The gene calls are TRBV30 and TRBJ1-5, with 7 bases aligning to TRBD1. The V segment lost 1 base and the J segment 4 bases; nucleotides outside the gene matches: 7. Germline V gene data show CDR1 as GTSNPN and CDR2 as SVGIG (reference sequence). This CDR3 has 15 residues. CDR3 DNA sequence: TGTGCCTGGAGTGAAGGGACAGCCGTTAATCAGCCCCAGCATTTT. It codes for CAWSEGTAVNQPQHF. The full variable domain, with the rest looked up from reference TRBV30 and TRBJ1-5, is SQTIHQWPATLVQPVGSPLSLECTVEGTSNPNLYWYRQAAGRGLQLLFYSVGIGQISSEVPQNLSASRPQDRQFILSSKKLLLSDSGFYLCAWSEGTAVNQPQHFGDGTRLSIL.

V and J are TRBV7-2 and TRBJ2-3; the match to TRBD1 covers 8 bases. V lost 5 bases and J lost 6; bases outside the gene matches: 10. The CDR3 runs 15 residues. Per germline, CDR1 SGHTA and CDR2 FQGNSA. CDR3 sequence: CASSIQGGQEDTQYF. CDR3 DNA: TGTGCCAGCAGCATACAGGGGGGACAGGAGGATACGCAGTATTTT.

The V gene is TRBV2, the J gene TRBJ2-1; D is uncertain. The CDR3 spans 12 residues. Germline V gene lookup returns CDR1 SNHLY and CDR2 FYNNEI. Trimming took off 5 bases at V and 7 bases at J, with 9 bases between the two ends. The CDR3 DNA reads TGTGCCAGCAGTCCGATCTATAATGAGCAGTTCTTC. Residues: CASSPIYNEQFF.

The J gene is TRBJ2-3, the V gene TRBV7-3, with D unresolved. The germline V gene has CDR1 SGHTA and CDR2 FQGTGA. CDR3 length: 13 amino acids. V gave up 2 bases and J gave up 6 bases, with 9 bases separating them. The DNA of the CDR3 is TGTGCCAGCAGCTTACAGGTGGTGGATACGCAGTATTTT. Translated: CASSLQVVDTQYF.

This chain connects TRBV9 to TRBJ2-3, with D unresolved. Germline V gives CDR1 SGDLS, CDR2 YYNGEE. This CDR3 spans 14 amino acids. V was cut by 0 bases and J by 6 bases, with 11 bases left in between. The CDR3: CASSVDQVLDTQYF. The CDR3 DNA reads as TGTGCCAGCAGCGTAGATCAGGTGTTGGATACGCAGTATTTT.

The chain carries TRBV18 and TRBJ2-1; D unclear. With 2 bases removed from V and 9 bases from J, the gap between germline ends came to 11 bases. Germline CDR1 KGHSH, CDR2 LQKENI. The CDR3 extends over 13 amino acids. This chain's CDR3 is CASSPIESGEQFF. The CDR3, as DNA: TGTGCCAGCTCACCAATAGAATCAGGTGAGCAGTTCTTC.

The V and J genes are TRBV19 and TRBJ1-5, with D unclear. The CDR3 runs 14 residues. V dropped 1 base and J dropped 6 bases, with 10 bases sitting between them. Germline CDR1 LNHDA, CDR2 SQIVND (reference sequence). The CDR3 protein is CASSIGQVGQPQHF. In DNA form, the CDR3 reads TGTGCCAGTAGTATAGGTCAGGTCGGTCAGCCCCAGCATTTT. Full variable domain (outside the CDR3, taken from reference TRBV19 and TRBJ1-5): DGGITQSPKYLFRKEGQNVTLSCEQNLNHDAMYWYRQDPGQGLRLIYYSQIVNDFQKGDIAEGYSVSREKKESFPLTVTSAQKNPTAFYLCASSIGQVGQPQHFGDGTRLSIL.

Only a few counts were recorded for this clone. This rearrangement joins TRBV5-1 to TRBJ1-5; a possible D gene is TRBD1 (6 bases). Germline V CDR1 and CDR2: SGHRS, YFSETQ. This CDR3 has 14 amino acids. Trimming cost V 4 bases and J 1 base, with 9 bases left between them. CDR3 residues: CASSEGQSNQPQHF. In DNA, the CDR3 is TGCGCCAGCAGCGAGGGACAAAGCAATCAGCCCCAGCATTTT.

A few counts support this clone. The chain has TRBV29-1 and TRBJ2-7, with D possibly TRBD1 on 5 matching bases. CDR1 and CDR2 (germline): SQVTM, ANQGSEA. The CDR3 has 12 residues. V shed 4 bases and J shed 3 bases, with 10 bases lying between them. This CDR3 reads CSVVDTHYEQYF. Written as DNA, the CDR3 is TGCAGCGTTGTGGACACCCACTACGAGCAGTACTTC.

This chain links TRBV29-1 with TRBJ2-7, with TRBD2 as a possible D gene (5 bases). V dropped 5 bases and J dropped 7 bases, with 12 bases sitting between them. Germline V gene data show CDR1 as SQVTM and CDR2 as ANQGSEA. This CDR3 comprises 11 residues. The CDR3 nucleotides are TGCAGCGTTTCCGCTAGCTGGGAGCAGTACTTC. Protein: CSVSASWEQYF.

The rearrangement joins TRBV5-4 to TRBJ1-1, with D tentatively TRBD1 (6 bases). CDR3 length: 14 residues. Germline V gene lookup returns CDR1 SGHNT and CDR2 YYREEE (reference sequence). The ends were cut back, 4 bases at V and 1 base at J, with 11 bases in the middle. CDR3 sequence (DNA): TGTGCCAGCAGCCTACAGGGAACGAACACTGAAGCTTTCTTT. Protein sequence: CASSLQGTNTEAFF.